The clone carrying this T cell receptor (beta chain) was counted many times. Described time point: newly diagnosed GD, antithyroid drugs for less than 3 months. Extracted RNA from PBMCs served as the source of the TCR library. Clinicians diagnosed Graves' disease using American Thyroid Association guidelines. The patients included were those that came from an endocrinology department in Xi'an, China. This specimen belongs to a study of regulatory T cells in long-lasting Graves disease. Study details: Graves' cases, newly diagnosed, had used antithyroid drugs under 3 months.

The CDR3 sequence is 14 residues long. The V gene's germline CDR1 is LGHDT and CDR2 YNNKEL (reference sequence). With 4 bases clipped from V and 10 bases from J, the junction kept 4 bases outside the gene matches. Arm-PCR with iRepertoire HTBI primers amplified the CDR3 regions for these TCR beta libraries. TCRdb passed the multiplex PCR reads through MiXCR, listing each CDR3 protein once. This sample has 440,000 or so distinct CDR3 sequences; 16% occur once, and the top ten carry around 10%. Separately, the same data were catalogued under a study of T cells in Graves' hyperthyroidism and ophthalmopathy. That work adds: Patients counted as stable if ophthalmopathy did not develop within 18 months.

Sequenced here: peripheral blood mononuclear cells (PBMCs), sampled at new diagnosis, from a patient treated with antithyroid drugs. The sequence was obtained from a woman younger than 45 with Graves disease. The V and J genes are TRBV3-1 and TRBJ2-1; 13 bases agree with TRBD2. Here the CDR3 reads CASSLTGLAGEQFF. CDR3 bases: TGTGCCAGCAGCCTCACGGGACTAGCGGGAGAGCAGTTCTTC.